Detailed here is one T cell receptor (beta chain). Semi-nested PCR with Nested Universal Primer A followed constant-region reverse priming of full-length variable regions. TCRdb passed the 5' RACE reads through MiXCR, listing each CDR3 protein once. The sample lists about 6,700 distinct CDR3 sequences, approximately 55% occurring once. The CDR3 loop spans 13 amino acids. Per germline, CDR1 LNHNV and CDR2 YYDKDF (reference sequence). Trimming removed 6 bases at V and 2 bases at J, with 10 bases between. The clonotype originates from a female donor with breast cancer. Sequencing was done on a sample of naive CD4+ T cells sorted from a lymph node. Subset denoted: naive CD4+ T cells, CD4+CD45RA+CD25-. The chain uses TRBV15 and TRBJ1-1; D is unresolved. In nucleotides, the CDR3 is TGTGCCACCAGTACATGGGGAAACACTGAAGCTTTCTTT. Protein sequence: CATSTWGNTEAFF.